Sequencing of this T cell receptor (beta chain) was carried out in a study of identical twins. General study findings and limits: Carriage of fewer insertions was seen in abundant cord blood beta clonotypes, whereas memory repertoires showed none. Analyses of zero insertions could be partly confounded by invariant MAIT and iNKT cells. For out-of-frame beta sequences, excess twin sharing was weaker.

Concerning this clonotype: Its target is unknown. A much larger clone differs from this one at a single base, so this may be a read error.

From the 5' RACE reads, TCRdb called clonotypes with MiXCR, one entry per CDR3 protein. Of roughly 700,000 distinct CDR3 sequences detected, 8.6% appear once; the ten largest clones hold approximately 0.96%. This CDR3 has 17 amino acids. V was clipped by 0 bases and J by 2 bases, with 15 bases between them. Germline V lookup: CDR1 SGHAT, CDR2 FQNNGV. These data also formed part of another study, on yellow fever vaccine responses in identical twins. That paper adds: Reportedly, twins' vaccine T cell responses looked partly convergent and partly personalized.

The chain carries TRBV11-2 and TRBJ2-3; no clear D. The TCR sequence derives from a woman between 18 and 29 years old in good health. The sequenced sample consisted of PBMCs. The CDR3 nucleotides read TGTGCCAGCAGCTTAGATGCTGCGGCACAGATCACAGATACGCAGTATTTT. It translates to CASSLDAAAQITDTQYF.